Below, 14 T cell receptor beta chains from the same sample are listed, as sequenced in a study of a mutant IDH1 vaccine in newly diagnosed glioma. Assay: immunoSEQ multiplex PCR; the TCRdb copy retains only in-frame clones and omits some. The data contain about 92,000 clones, around four fifths of them singletons. Time point meaning: baseline, week 1 (first vaccination visit). Treatment denoted: pre-vaccination baseline after standard-of-care therapy. The sequences come from PBMCs, collected from a glioma patient treated with radiotherapy, temozolomide or both. These TCRs come from a woman in her 50s with glioma.

As DNA, the CDR3 is TGTGCCATCAGTGAGTCGACGGGTGAGCAGTTCTTC. This gives the protein CAISESTGEQFF. V is TRBV10-3 and J is TRBJ2-1, with no clear D. The V and J ends lost 0 bases and 9 bases respectively, with 6 bases between them. Germline V gene data show CDR1 as ENHRY and CDR2 as SYGVKD. The CDR3 has 12 amino acids.

J is TRBJ1-2 and V is TRBV6-5; 7 bases match TRBD1. Per the germline V gene, CDR1 is MNHEY and CDR2 is SVGAGI. The CDR3 has 13 residues. V trimming: 6 bases; J trimming: 4 bases; junction bases outside the gene matches: 5. The CDR3 DNA follows: TGTGCCAGCAGCTTACAGGGGACCTATGGCTACACCTTC. Its protein is CASSLQGTYGYTF.

V is TRBV7-9 and J is TRBJ2-5; D is unclear. The germline V gene encodes CDR1 SEHNR and CDR2 FQNEAQ (reference sequence). The CDR3 extends over 10 amino acids. V was trimmed by 5 bases and J by 5 bases, leaving 3 bases between them. The chain's CDR3 is CASSLETQYF. The CDR3, as DNA: TGTGCCAGCAGCCTGGAGACCCAGTACTTC. Using reference TRBV7-9 and TRBJ2-5 for the parts outside the CDR3, the full variable domain is DTGVSQNPRHKITKRGQNVTFRCDPISEHNRLYWYRQTLGQGPEFLTYFQNEAQLEKSRLLSDRFSAERPKGSFSTLEIQRTEQGDSAMYLCASSLETQYFGPGTRLLVL.

This clone is a singleton in its sample. The chain links TRBV7-9 to TRBJ2-1; 7 bases are a match to TRBD1. With 5 bases clipped from V and 7 bases from J, the junction kept 14 bases outside the gene matches. The CDR3 consists of 16 residues. Germline V gene sequence: CDR1 SEHNR, CDR2 FQNEAQ (reference sequence). In DNA, the CDR3 is TGTGCCAGCAGCCCACCATACCGACAGGGAAGTAATGAGCAGTTCTTC. Translation gives CASSPPYRQGSNEQFF.

This clone is a singleton in its sample. This chain connects TRBV12-5 to TRBJ2-3; weak D call: TRBD1 (6 bases). Trimming took 6 bases from V and 2 from J, leaving 12 bases between them. There are 14 residues in the CDR3. Germline assignment: CDR1 LGHNT and CDR2 FRNRAP. The CDR3 region has the DNA TGTGCTAGTGGACTGGGACAACACACAGATACGCAGTATTTT. Amino acid sequence: CASGLGQHTDTQYF. The whole variable domain, remainder taken from reference TRBV12-5 and TRBJ2-3, is DARVTQTPRHKVTEMGQEVTMRCQPILGHNTVFWYRQTMMQGLELLAYFRNRAPLDDSGMPKDRFSAEMPDATLATLKIQPSEPRDSAVYFCASGLGQHTDTQYFGPGTRLTVL.

The J gene is TRBJ2-7, the V gene TRBV6-1; 10 nucleotides match TRBD2. The CDR3 contains 15 residues. Germline values: CDR1 MNHNS, CDR2 SASEGT. Trimming took 4 bases from V and 3 from J; bases not matched to a gene: 6. The CDR3, as DNA: TGTGCCAGCAGTGGTGAGCTAGCGGGAGTCTACGAGCAGTACTTC. Amino acid sequence: CASSGELAGVYEQYF.

J is TRBJ1-2 and V is TRBV27; D perhaps matches TRBD1 (6 bases). Germline V gene data show CDR1 as MNHEY and CDR2 as SMNVEV (reference sequence). V dropped 8 bases and J dropped 5 bases, with 18 bases sitting between them. This CDR3 contains 14 residues. DNA for the CDR3: TGTGCCAGCCGTCACTACAGGGACCCGTATGGCTACACCTTC. It is translated as CASRHYRDPYGYTF.

This chain joins TRBV18 and TRBJ1-6, with D possibly TRBD1 on 5 matching bases. In germline, CDR1 is KGHSH, CDR2 LQKENI. Trimming removed 3 bases at V and 7 bases at J, with 19 bases between. The CDR3 extends over 17 amino acids. CDR3 protein: CASSPFRDSLTNSPLHF. In nucleotides, the CDR3 is TGTGCCAGCTCACCGTTCCGGGACTCTCTAACCAATTCACCCCTCCACTTT. The full variable domain, rest sourced from reference TRBV18 and TRBJ1-6, is NAGVMQNPRHLVRRRGQEARLRCSPMKGHSHVYWYRQLPEEGLKFMVYLQKENIIDESGMPKERFSAEFPKEGPSILRIQQVVRGDSAAYFCASSPFRDSLTNSPLHFGNGTRLTVT.

This rearrangement joins TRBV21-1 to TRBJ1-1. TRBV21-1 is reported as a pseudogene. This CDR3 has 16 amino acids. The DNA for the CDR3 is TGTGCCAGCAGCAAAGTGGTTCAGGGGGGGTCGAGGGAAGCTTTCTTT. Translating gives CASSKVVQGGSREAFF.

The CDR3 region has the DNA TGTGCCAGCAGCCACTTGACAGGGGACCCGGGGAATTCACCCCTCCACTTT. The encoded protein is CASSHLTGDPGNSPLHF. The chain is built from TRBV14 and TRBJ1-6; TRBD1 aligns across 8 bases. From germline, CDR1 is SGHDN and CDR2 FVKESK. V shed 3 bases and J 7 bases; nucleotides not matched to a gene: 11. The CDR3 spans 17 residues.

The V gene is TRBV5-6, the J gene TRBJ1-4; 7 bases align to TRBD1. The germline V gene encodes CDR1 SGHDT and CDR2 YYEEEE. The CDR3 has 16 amino acids. Trimming at V came to 4 bases and at J to 4 bases, leaving 10 bases not matched to a gene. CDR3 nucleotides: TGTGCCAGCAGCCGACGCAGGGACAGACTTAATGAAAAACTGTTTTTT. Its translation: CASSRRRDRLNEKLFF.

This chain joins TRBV6-5 and TRBJ1-1; the D gene is possibly TRBD1 (6 bases). Trimming cost V 8 bases and J 3 bases, with 13 bases left between them. The V gene's germline CDR1 is MNHEY and CDR2 SVGAGI. The CDR3 spans 13 residues. For the CDR3, the DNA is TGTGCCAGCCGATCACAGGGCTACACTGAAGCTTTCTTT. As protein: CASRSQGYTEAFF.

This clone was found a few times. The CDR3 is CASSLTQNTEAFF. CDR3 DNA: TGTGCCAGCAGCTTAACACAGAACACTGAAGCTTTCTTT. The rearrangement joins TRBV7-9 to TRBJ1-1, with D uncertain. Looked up from germline, CDR1 is SEHNR and CDR2 is FQNEAQ (reference sequence). With 2 bases removed from V and 1 base from J, the gap between germline ends came to 5 bases. This CDR3 has 13 amino acids.

This chain uses TRBV10-2 with TRBJ2-7, with D perhaps assigned TRBD1 or TRBD2 (5 bases each). The CDR3 consists of 13 residues. CDR1 and CDR2 (germline): WSHSY, SAAADI. V was shortened by 6 bases and J by 5 bases, with 14 bases between the two germline ends. In nucleotides, the CDR3 is TGCGCCAGCAGGGGACGTGAGTGGCACGAGCAGTACTTC. Amino acids: CASRGREWHEQYF.